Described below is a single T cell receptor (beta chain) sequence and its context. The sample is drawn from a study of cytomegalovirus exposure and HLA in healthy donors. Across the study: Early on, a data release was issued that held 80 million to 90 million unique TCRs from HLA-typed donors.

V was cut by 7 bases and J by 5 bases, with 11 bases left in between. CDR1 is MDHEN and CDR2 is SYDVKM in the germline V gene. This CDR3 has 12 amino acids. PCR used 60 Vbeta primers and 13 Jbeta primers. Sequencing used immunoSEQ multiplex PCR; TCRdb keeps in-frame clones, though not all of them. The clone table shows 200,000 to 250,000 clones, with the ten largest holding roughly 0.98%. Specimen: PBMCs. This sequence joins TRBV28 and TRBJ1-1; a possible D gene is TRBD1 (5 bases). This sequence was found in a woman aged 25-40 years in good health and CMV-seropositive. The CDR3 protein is CASTKGWTEAFF. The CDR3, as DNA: TGTGCCAGCACTAAGGGGTGGACTGAAGCTTTCTTT.